Detailed here is one T cell receptor beta chain. This CDR3 contains 12 residues. Trimming removed 7 bases at V and 2 bases at J, with 6 bases between. Per the germline V gene, CDR1 is MNHEY and CDR2 is SMNVEV (reference sequence). The source of the sample is a study of blood T cell repertoires in COVID-19. Study-level background: COVID-19 samples from acute and convalescent phases originated in the United States, Italy and Spain. PBMCs, B-cell-depleted T cells, or T cells provided the cDNA or gDNA that made up the material.

Seattle-derived patients entered the study during active infection and were followed longitudinally. Original processing notes: Reference gene primers were amplified, and this amplification served to estimate nucleated cell counts. Clones were read by immunoSEQ multiplex PCR, and TCRdb kept only the in-frame ones, dropping some. Clone size and V and J calls were adopted from that table, with D and trimming inferred from the DNA. The sample gives 150,000 or so clones, 85% to 95% of which show up once; roughly 2% is in the top ten. The source is an older woman with COVID-19, enrolled during active disease. Sequencing used peripheral blood. The rearrangement links TRBV27 to TRBJ1-5; weak D call: TRBD1 (6 bases). The CDR3 region is CASKGGNQPQHF. DNA of the CDR3: TGTGCCAGCAAGGGGGGCAATCAGCCCCAGCATTTT.